A single sample is the source of the 15 T cell receptor beta chains below, sequenced in a study of OX40 agonist ivuxolimab in advanced cancers. Sequenced by immunoSEQ multiplex PCR; TCRdb stores in-frame clones only, minus some. Altogether 100,000 to 150,000 clones are present, less than 95% being singletons, with the ten largest covering approximately 0.81%. The sample here was CD4+ or CD8+ T cells sorted from blood, taken in a trial of the OX40 agonist ivuxolimab. The receptor source for this set is an adult with an advanced solid tumor such as melanoma, head and neck, liver or kidney cancer.

The V gene is TRBV10-3, the J gene TRBJ2-7; 10 nucleotides align to TRBD1. CDR1 and CDR2 from the germline V gene are ENHRY and SYGVKD. The CDR3 consists of 14 residues. Unmatched junction bases numbered 5, after V lost 5 bases and J lost 4 bases. CDR3 bases: TGTGCCATCAGTTCGACAGGGGGCTTGTACGAGCAGTACTTC. It is translated as CAISSTGGLYEQYF.

This chain uses TRBV10-1 with TRBJ2-3; 10 bases are shared with TRBD2. Germline V lookup: CDR1 WNHNN, CDR2 SYGVQD (reference sequence). J was trimmed by 6 bases and V by 0 bases; bases with no gene match: 6. CDR3 size: 16 residues. The CDR3 is CASSESTRTSGDTQYF. The DNA for the CDR3 is TGCGCCAGCAGTGAGTCGACTCGGACTAGCGGCGATACGCAGTATTTT.

This chain joins TRBV11-3 and TRBJ2-5; 7 bases align to TRBD2. From germline, CDR1 is SGHNT and CDR2 YENEEA. The junction had 8 bases not matched to a gene; V was cut back by 5 bases and J by 11 bases. The CDR3 contains 12 residues. CDR3 DNA: TGTGCCAGCAGCCCCGGGGGGTGGGAGCAGTACTTC. Amino acids: CASSPGGWEQYF.

This CDR3 reads CSVARQDLYEQYF. The CDR3 nucleotides read TGCAGCGTCGCAAGACAGGACCTCTACGAGCAGTACTTC. The rearrangement uses TRBV29-1 and TRBJ2-5; tentatively, D is TRBD1 (6 bases). The DNA end is a closer match to TRBJ2-7, so the J assignment may be wrong. Germline V gives CDR1 SQVTM, CDR2 ANQGSEA. The CDR3 is 13 amino acids.

This chain joins TRBV6-5 and TRBJ2-7, with D possibly matching TRBD2 (5 bases). V lost 0 bases, J lost 7 bases, and 13 bases lay in between. Germline V gene lookup returns CDR1 MNHEY and CDR2 SVGAGI. The CDR3 extends over 14 amino acids. The CDR3 here is CASSYSNLGVEQYF. For the CDR3, the DNA is TGTGCCAGCAGTTACTCGAATTTGGGAGTGGAGCAGTACTTC.

A remark on this clone: Other DNA variants within this sample encode the same CDR3. V usage is TRBV5-1 and J usage is TRBJ1-5; possible D gene TRBD1, 6 bases. The CDR3 sequence is 14 residues long. The germline V gene has CDR1 SGHRS and CDR2 YFSETQ. V was trimmed by 0 bases and J by 4 bases, leaving 8 bases between them. CDR3 protein: CASSLEGGNQPQHF. CDR3 in DNA: TGCGCCAGCAGCTTGGAAGGGGGTAATCAGCCCCAGCATTTT.

V and J are TRBV5-1 and TRBJ1-3, with D perhaps TRBD1 (6 bases). The CDR3 is made up of 16 amino acids. Between the trimmed V and J ends, which lost 0 bases and 0 bases, there was a span of 10 bases. CDR1 and CDR2 (germline): SGHRS, YFSETQ. The CDR3 reads CASSLGQTGSGNTIYF. Here the CDR3 DNA reads TGCGCCAGCAGCTTGGGACAGACAGGCTCTGGAAACACCATATATTTT.

V gene TRBV11-3 combines with J gene TRBJ2-1; D assignment may be TRBD1 or TRBD2 (8 bases each). This CDR3 has 19 residues. Germline-derived CDR1 and CDR2 are SGHNT and YENEEA. Trimming removed 5 bases from V and 2 bases from J, with 25 bases in between. CDR3 sequence reads: CASSPGTGATSGPYNEQFF. CDR3 DNA: TGTGCCAGCAGCCCTGGGACAGGCGCTACTAGCGGCCCCTACAATGAGCAGTTCTTC.

This chain joins TRBV10-3 and TRBJ2-6, with unresolved D. This CDR3 is built from 13 residues. The V end lost 3 bases, the J end lost 3 bases, and 3 bases lay between the germline ends. The V gene's germline CDR1 is ENHRY and CDR2 SYGVKD. The DNA of the CDR3 is TGTGCCATCAGTGAAGGTGGGGCCAACGTCCTGACTTTC. It translates to CAISEGGANVLTF.

J is TRBJ2-1 and V is TRBV5-1, with TRBD2 matching over 7 bases. CDR1 is SGHRS and CDR2 is YFSETQ in the germline V gene. The CDR3 totals 13 residues. V lost 6 bases to trimming and J lost 6 bases; unmatched junction nucleotides: 6. The CDR3 nucleotides are TGCGCCAGCATGGCGGGAGAGGTCAATGAGCAGTTCTTC. This sequence encodes CASMAGEVNEQFF.

The chain uses TRBV9 and TRBJ2-5; a possible D gene is TRBD2 (6 bases). The CDR3 runs 16 residues. Germline CDR1 and CDR2: SGDLS and YYNGEE. The V gene lost 4 bases and the J gene lost 7 bases, with 23 bases spanning the gap. The chain's CDR3 is CASSPGLEGTVLTQYF. The CDR3, as DNA: TGTGCCAGCAGCCCAGGTTTGGAGGGGACTGTGCTGACCCAGTACTTC.

The genes are TRBV28 and TRBJ1-2, with TRBD1 identical over 7 bases. V trimming: 6 bases; J trimming: 6 bases; junction bases outside the gene matches: 16. CDR1 is MDHEN and CDR2 is SYDVKM in the germline V gene. This CDR3 has 16 residues. The CDR3 coding sequence is TGTGCCAGCAGCGGAACGATCAGGGACAGTTTGGATGGCTACACCTTC. Its protein is CASSGTIRDSLDGYTF.

CDR3 protein: CASSRDPLPHGYTF. DNA of the CDR3: TGTGCCAGCAGCAGAGATCCTCTACCCCACGGCTACACCTTC. V gene TRBV2 combines with J gene TRBJ1-2; D unresolved. Germline loops: CDR1 SNHLY, CDR2 FYNNEI. Between the trimmed V and J ends, which lost 6 bases and 8 bases, there was a span of 19 bases. The CDR3 covers 14 residues. Based on the CDR3 plus reference TRBV2 and TRBJ1-2, the full variable domain is EPEVTQTPSHQVTQMGQEVILRCVPISNHLYFYWYRQILGQKVEFLVSFYNNEISEKSEIFDDQFSVERPDGSNFTLKIRSTKLEDSAMYFCASSRDPLPHGYTFGSGTRLTVV.

The rearrangement links TRBV2 to TRBJ1-1; 7 nucleotides align to TRBD1. The CDR3 covers 12 residues. Germline-derived CDR1 and CDR2 are SNHLY and FYNNEI. J lost 11 bases, V lost 2 bases, and 5 bases had no gene match. The CDR3 loop is CASSEWAGGAFF. In DNA, the CDR3 is TGTGCCAGCAGTGAATGGGCAGGGGGGGCTTTCTTT.

This clone was seen just once. The genes are TRBV7-9 and TRBJ2-2; D is uncertain. Germline V gene data show CDR1 as SEHNR and CDR2 as FQNEAQ (reference sequence). V was shortened by 6 bases and J by 1 base, with 9 bases between the two germline ends. This CDR3 has 14 amino acids. The DNA for the CDR3 is TGTGCCAGCAGAATGGGGAAGAACACCGGGGAGCTGTTTTTT. Translation: CASRMGKNTGELFF.